Below are 10 T cell receptor beta chains sequenced from a single sample in a study of T cells in localized non-small cell lung cancer. Repertoires were generated with immunoSEQ multiplex PCR, while TCRdb's copy carries only in-frame clones and drops some. The sample shows 13,000 or so clones, around four fifths of them seen only once. The input for sequencing was peripheral blood, taken before any cancer treatment. These receptors originate from a male donor at least 60 years old with stage I squamous cell lung carcinoma.

V usage is TRBV29-1 and J usage is TRBJ2-5, with a tentative D call TRBD2 (6 bases). Germline-derived CDR1 and CDR2 are SQVTM and ANQGSEA. This CDR3 is 13 amino acids long. The V and J ends lost 7 bases and 1 base respectively, with 13 bases between them. In DNA, the CDR3 is TGCAGCGGGGCCCGCGGGACCCAAGAGACCCAGTACTTC. It encodes CSGARGTQETQYF.

This clone was seen only a few times. This chain joins TRBV28 and TRBJ1-2, with TRBD1 matching 7 bases. CDR1 and CDR2 (germline): MDHEN, SYDVKM. Trimming at V came to 8 bases and at J to 4 bases, leaving 4 bases not matched to a gene. The CDR3 loop spans 12 amino acids. The CDR3: CASARGGYGYTF. CDR3 bases: TGTGCCAGCGCCAGGGGGGGCTATGGCTACACCTTC.

The chain employs TRBV6-6 and TRBJ2-1; D unclear. This CDR3 has 13 residues. V was clipped by 5 bases and J by 2 bases, with 7 bases between them. Germline V gene data show CDR1 as MNHNY and CDR2 as SVGAGI (reference sequence). CDR3 in DNA: TGTGCCAGCAGTCTGGACCCCTACAATGAGCAGTTCTTC. The encoded protein is CASSLDPYNEQFF.

This sequence joins TRBV5-1 and TRBJ2-1; 7 bases line up with TRBD1. The CDR3 runs to 15 residues. V lost 0 bases to trimming and J lost 1 base; unmatched junction nucleotides: 1. Germline V gene lookup returns CDR1 SGHRS and CDR2 YFSETQ. The CDR3: CASSLGQGSYNEQFF. CDR3 nucleotides: TGCGCCAGCAGCTTGGGACAGGGATCCTACAATGAGCAGTTCTTC.

This chain links TRBV7-2 with TRBJ1-2; the D gene is possibly TRBD1 (6 bases). Germline CDR1 SGHTA, CDR2 FQGNSA. The V gene lost 1 base and the J gene lost 4 bases, with 13 bases spanning the gap. The CDR3 has 15 residues. CDR3 coding DNA: TGTGCCAGCAGCTTAGTGGGGGACACGGCCTATGGCTACACCTTC. Protein product: CASSLVGDTAYGYTF.

V gene TRBV2 combines with J gene TRBJ1-1, with 10 nucleotides matching TRBD1. Germline CDR1 is SNHLY and CDR2 is FYNNEI. CDR3 length: 14 residues. V lost 4 bases to trimming and J lost 4 bases; unmatched junction nucleotides: 3. Here the CDR3 DNA reads TGTGCCAGCAGTGCCGGACAGGGGGGCACTGAAGCTTTCTTT. Amino acid sequence: CASSAGQGGTEAFF.

The chain employs TRBV7-3 and TRBJ2-2; the D is unclear. V shed 5 bases and J shed 1 base, with 8 bases lying between them. Germline CDR1 reads SGHTA; CDR2 reads FQGTGA. This CDR3 contains 14 residues. This CDR3 is CASSLHRNTGELFF. The CDR3 DNA follows: TGTGCCAGCAGCCTCCACAGGAACACCGGGGAGCTGTTTTTT.

The rearrangement uses TRBV19 and TRBJ1-1; no clear D. Per the germline V gene, CDR1 is LNHDA and CDR2 is SQIVND (reference sequence). The V end was cut by 5 bases, the J end by 1 base, with 11 bases between. The CDR3 runs to 14 residues. The CDR3 region is CASSASVKNTEAFF. CDR3 nucleotides: TGTGCCAGTAGTGCGTCGGTGAAGAACACTGAAGCTTTCTTT.

V gene TRBV29-1 combines with J gene TRBJ2-1, with 7 bases that match TRBD1. Trimming cost V 7 bases and J 3 bases; bases outside gene matches: 9. Germline V lookup: CDR1 SQVTM, CDR2 ANQGSEA. The CDR3 contains 14 residues. For the CDR3, the DNA is TGCAGCGGCTACAGGGGAAGTTTCTACAATGAGCAGTTCTTC. Amino acids: CSGYRGSFYNEQFF.

V usage is TRBV28 and J usage is TRBJ1-3; unclear D gene. Germline loops: CDR1 MDHEN, CDR2 SYDVKM. V dropped 3 bases and J dropped 0 bases, with 9 bases sitting between them. The CDR3 runs 15 residues. CDR3 sequence (DNA): TGTGCCAGCAGTTTCGACTGGAGCTCTGGAAACACCATATATTTT. Amino acid sequence: CASSFDWSSGNTIYF.